This T cell receptor beta chain was captured by sequencing in a study of T-cell reconstitution after alpha-beta-depleted transplantation in children. Preparing the TCRbeta library involved the use of unique molecular identifiers. From the PCR reads, TCRdb called clonotypes with MiXCR, one entry per CDR3 protein. Altogether roughly 400,000 distinct CDR3 sequences are present, around 21% being singletons, with the ten largest covering 3% to 4%. This CDR3 has 16 amino acids. With 5 bases removed from V and 9 bases from J, the gap between germline ends came to 23 bases. In germline, CDR1 is DFQATT, CDR2 SNEGSKA (reference sequence).

Sequenced material: PBMCs from the stem cell graft donor, taken from the stem cell graft. This TCR was recovered from a human donor who donated a stem cell graft to a child with acute myeloid leukemia. The chain uses TRBV20-1 and TRBJ1-6; tentatively, D is TRBD1 (5 bases). The CDR3 DNA sequence: TGCAGTGCTCAGAGTTGGGGGGAAACACGAGCTTCACCCCTCCACTTT. This encodes CSAQSWGETRASPLHF.